Presented here are 6 T cell receptor beta chains from one specimen sequenced in a study of post-analysis software for immune sequencing data. Study-level points and caveats: Patients showed TRBV5-6, TRBV5-1 and TRBV20-1 among a few TRBV segments more frequent than in controls.

Each TCR beta cDNA library carried unique molecular identifiers. MiXCR, applied by TCRdb to the PCR reads, yields one record per CDR3 protein. The sample has around 710,000 distinct CDR3 sequences, more than 45% seen once; the top ten hold roughly 4.9%. These receptors lack a known antigen. The sequenced sample consisted of blood. The receptors originated from a girl aged 5 to 17 with multiple sclerosis.

The chain recombines TRBV6-5 with TRBJ2-7; possibly TRBD2 for D (5 bases). Trimming left V 5 bases short and J 0 bases short, with 14 bases between. CDR1 and CDR2 (germline): MNHEY, SVGAGI. This CDR3 is built from 15 residues. CDR3 DNA sequence: TGTGCCAGCAGTCCAGAACTAGGCCTCTCCTACGAGCAGTACTTC. Translated, it gives CASSPELGLSYEQYF.

This clonotype has only a few counts. The chain uses TRBV20-1 and TRBJ2-5; TRBD2 matches 7 bases. This CDR3 is 16 amino acids long. Losses at the gene ends were 0 bases for V and 5 bases for J; bases not matched to a gene: 12. Germline-derived CDR1 and CDR2 are DFQATT and SNEGSKA (reference sequence). The CDR3 sequence is CSARDQRAGAVETQYF. The CDR3 bases are TGCAGTGCTAGAGATCAGAGGGCGGGAGCGGTCGAGACCCAGTACTTC.

In DNA, the CDR3 is TGTGCCAGCAGTTTAGGGGGAGGCGGTGGACACAATGAGCAGTTCTTC. This sequence encodes CASSLGGGGGHNEQFF. The chain is built from TRBV28 and TRBJ2-1; possible D gene TRBD2, 6 bases. The CDR3 contains 16 residues. Trimming took 2 bases from V and 5 from J, leaving 16 bases between them. From germline, CDR1 is MDHEN and CDR2 SYDVKM.

The chain uses TRBV12-3 or TRBV12-4 and TRBJ2-7; weak D call: TRBD2 (6 bases). The CDR3 is made up of 14 amino acids. The V gene lost 6 bases and the J gene lost 6 bases, with 18 bases spanning the gap. The chain's CDR3 is CASRGTSVLGEQYF. DNA for the CDR3: TGTGCCAGCAGGGGGACTTCAGTTTTGGGCGAGCAGTACTTC.

This clonotype has more than one count but fewer than ten. The chain links TRBV20-1 to TRBJ1-2, with 7 bases that match TRBD1. This CDR3 spans 14 amino acids. The junction had 7 bases not matched to a gene; V was cut back by 0 bases and J by 6 bases. Germline V gives CDR1 DFQATT, CDR2 SNEGSKA (reference sequence). CDR3 nucleotide sequence: TGCAGTGCTAGAGACGACAGGGAATACCATGGCTACACCTTC. Translation: CSARDDREYHGYTF.

V and J are TRBV11-2 and TRBJ1-4; D remains ambiguous. The CDR3 has 12 residues. Germline CDR1 reads SGHAT; CDR2 reads FQNNGV. Trimming shortened V by 2 bases and J by 10 bases, and 8 bases separated the two germline ends. The CDR3 sequence is CASSLTEPKLFF. CDR3 nucleotides: TGTGCCAGCAGCTTAACGGAGCCAAAACTGTTTTTT. The entire variable domain, with the rest obtained from reference TRBV11-2 and TRBJ1-4, is as follows: EAGVAQSPRYKIIEKRQSVAFWCNPISGHATLYWYQQILGQGPKLLIQFQNNGVVDDSQLPKDRFSAERLKGVDSTLKIQPAKLEDSAVYLCASSLTEPKLFFGSGTQLSVL.